The 23 T cell receptor beta chains reported below all come from one sample, sequenced in a study of blood T cells in healthy people across ages. Next came a second PCR, run for about 6 to 12 cycles, which used a sample-barcoded 5' primer along with a J-beta primer mix. From the 5' RACE reads, TCRdb called clonotypes with MiXCR, one entry per CDR3 protein. The table has hundreds of thousands of distinct CDR3 sequences, approximately 39% seen once. The material sequenced was blood. All receptors come from a woman between 55 and 75 years old in good health.

This rearrangement joins TRBV5-1 to TRBJ2-1; 10 nucleotides line up with TRBD2. The CDR3 runs to 16 residues. Looked up from germline, CDR1 is SGHRS and CDR2 is YFSETQ. V lost 4 bases to trimming and J lost 6 bases; unmatched junction nucleotides: 10. The CDR3 nucleotides read TGCGCCAGCAGCCTACCTCTAGCGGGGGAAAGCAATGAGCAGTTCTTC. Translated, it gives CASSLPLAGESNEQFF.

In its sample, this clonotype was seen a few times. The chain links TRBV29-1 to TRBJ2-7, with D perhaps matching TRBD2 (6 bases). The germline CDR1 and CDR2 sequences are SQVTM and ANQGSEA. Trimming took 4 bases from V and 0 from J, leaving 13 bases between them. The CDR3 runs 14 residues. The CDR3 DNA follows: TGCAGCGTTGCTCGTGTAGCGGACTCCTACGAGCAGTACTTC. It yields the protein CSVARVADSYEQYF.

The chain joins TRBV6-4 to TRBJ1-1; D gene unclear. Germline values: CDR1 MRHNA, CDR2 SNTAGT. The CDR3 is 13 residues long. V was shortened by 5 bases and J by 5 bases, with 12 bases between the two germline ends. CDR3 sequence (DNA): TGTGCCAGCAGTCCGGAGGAGGGAACTGAAGCTTTCTTT. This codes for CASSPEEGTEAFF.

V is TRBV10-3 and J is TRBJ2-5; a possible D gene is TRBD1 (5 bases). This CDR3 contains 16 residues. Trimming cost V 2 bases and J 2 bases, with 15 bases left between them. Looked up from germline, CDR1 is ENHRY and CDR2 is SYGVKD. CDR3 coding DNA: TGTGCCATCAGTGAGCAACAGAAGGGGCTTCAAGAGACCCAGTACTTC. Its translation: CAISEQQKGLQETQYF.

The genes are TRBV6-4 and TRBJ1-1, with D perhaps TRBD1 (6 bases). This CDR3 comprises 14 residues. V gave up 0 bases and J gave up 8 bases, with 13 bases separating them. Germline V gene lookup returns CDR1 MRHNA and CDR2 SNTAGT. For the CDR3, the DNA is TGTGCCAGCAGTGACTCGGCAGGGGTTATGGAAGCTTTCTTT. Translated: CASSDSAGVMEAFF.

This rearrangement joins TRBV6-1 to TRBJ2-6, with 7 bases that match TRBD1. CDR3 size: 18 residues. Per the germline V gene, CDR1 is MNHNS and CDR2 is SASEGT. V was pared by 5 bases and J by 0 bases, with 10 bases of the junction left unmatched. For the CDR3, the DNA is TGTGCCAGCAGTCAACTCAGGGACAGACCCTCTGGGGCCAACGTCCTGACTTTC. Amino acids: CASSQLRDRPSGANVLTF.

The V gene is TRBV29-1, the J gene TRBJ1-5; D gene uncertain. Trimming left V 4 bases short and J 3 bases short, with 10 bases between. Germline V lookup: CDR1 SQVTM, CDR2 ANQGSEA. The CDR3 length is 13 residues. This chain's CDR3 is CSVVSGPNQPQHF. The CDR3 DNA sequence: TGCAGCGTTGTAAGCGGGCCCAATCAGCCCCAGCATTTT.

This clonotype was seen once. The chain combines TRBV20-1 with TRBJ2-5; no clear D gene. CDR1 is DFQATT and CDR2 is SNEGSKA in the germline V gene (reference sequence). The CDR3 has 13 residues. The V end was cut by 0 bases, the J end by 5 bases, with 10 bases between. CDR3 DNA: TGCAGTGCTAGAGATGGGCTAGTCGAGACCCAGTACTTC. Translated, it gives CSARDGLVETQYF.

This clonotype was counted only a few times. V is TRBV20-1 and J is TRBJ2-1; D is unclear. With 0 bases removed from V and 3 bases from J, the gap between germline ends came to 15 bases. The CDR3 is 16 residues long. Germline loops: CDR1 DFQATT, CDR2 SNEGSKA (reference sequence). The CDR3: CSAREYGSGHYNEQFF. The CDR3 DNA is TGCAGTGCTAGAGAATACGGGTCAGGTCACTACAATGAGCAGTTCTTC.

A remark on this clonotype: One base away lies a much larger clone, so this may be a sequencing read error. The rearrangement joins TRBV7-9 to TRBJ2-3; D might be TRBD1 (6 bases). Trimming shortened V by 5 bases and J by 0 bases, and 9 bases separated the two germline ends. CDR1 and CDR2 (germline): SEHNR, FQNEAQ (reference sequence). The CDR3 totals 14 residues. The CDR3 sequence: CASSQQGSTDTQYF. In nucleotides, the CDR3 is TGTGCCAGCAGCCAGCAGGGGAGCACAGATACGCAGTATTTT.

The CDR3 is CASSTAQAGHTYNSPLHF. CDR3 nucleotide sequence: TGTGCCAGCAGTACTGCCCAGGCGGGACATACTTATAATTCACCCCTCCACTTT. The gene calls are TRBV28 and TRBJ1-6, with a tentative D call TRBD1 (6 bases). Between the trimmed V and J ends, which lost 5 bases and 4 bases, there was a span of 21 bases. Germline values: CDR1 MDHEN, CDR2 SYDVKM. The CDR3 loop spans 18 amino acids. The full variable domain, completed using reference TRBV28 and TRBJ1-6, is DVKVTQSSRYLVKRTGEKVFLECVQDMDHENMFWYRQDPGLGLRLIYFSYDVKMKEKGDIPEGYSVSREKKERFSLILESASTNQTSMYLCASSTAQAGHTYNSPLHFGNGTRLTVT.

The V and J genes are TRBV7-9 and TRBJ1-1; the match to TRBD1 covers 7 bases. The CDR3 is made up of 16 amino acids. The ends lost 0 bases at V and 2 bases at J; junction bases unmatched: 6. Germline CDR1 is SEHNR and CDR2 is FQNEAQ (reference sequence). The CDR3 reads CASSLADNRGNTEAFF. In DNA form, the CDR3 reads TGTGCCAGCAGCTTAGCGGATAACAGGGGCAACACTGAAGCTTTCTTT.

This clonotype was counted many times. This sequence joins TRBV20-1 and TRBJ2-7; 8 positions match TRBD2. The CDR3 has 13 amino acids. The germline gives CDR1 DFQATT, CDR2 SNEGSKA (reference sequence). J lost 7 bases, V lost 6 bases, and 11 bases had no gene match. CDR3 protein: CSAGGGLEGEQYF. In nucleotides, the CDR3 is TGCAGTGCCGGAGGGGGACTAGAAGGGGAGCAGTACTTC.

In its sample, this clonotype was seen a few times. The chain joins TRBV3-1 to TRBJ1-6, with D possibly TRBD1 on 5 matching bases. Trimming removed 8 bases from V and 8 bases from J, with 13 bases in between. This CDR3 is built from 13 residues. Germline-derived CDR1 and CDR2 are LGHDT and YNNKEL (reference sequence). DNA for the CDR3: TGTGCCAGCGGTAACGGAGGGGATTCACCCCTCCACTTT. It encodes CASGNGGDSPLHF. The whole variable domain, filled in from reference TRBV3-1 and TRBJ1-6, reads DTAVSQTPKYLVTQMGNDKSIKCEQNLGHDTMYWYKQDSKKFLKIMFSYNNKELIINETVPNRFSPKSPDKAHLNLHINSLELGDSAVYFCASGNGGDSPLHFGNGTRLTVT.

This clonotype was recorded at least ten times. The chain has TRBV10-3 and TRBJ2-5, with TRBD1 as a possible D gene (6 bases). The CDR3 is 13 residues long. Germline V gene data show CDR1 as ENHRY and CDR2 as SYGVKD. Trimming shortened V by 3 bases and J by 5 bases, and 10 bases separated the two germline ends. Here the CDR3 DNA reads TGTGCCATCAGTGAAGGCCAGGGGGAGACCCAGTACTTC. Protein product: CAISEGQGETQYF.

Worth noting for this clonotype: Germline is not matched at one junction end, which may reflect a read error. The gene calls are TRBV5-5 and TRBJ1-1, with 8 nucleotides matching TRBD1. The CDR3 is 14 residues long. Germline-derived CDR1 and CDR2 are SGHKS and YYEKEE (reference sequence). CDR3 sequence (DNA): TGTGCCAACAGCTTGGACAGGGAGTACACTGAAGCTTTCTTT. Its translation: CANSLDREYTEAFF.

Regarding this clonotype: At one end the junction does not follow the germline gene, possibly because of a read error. The chain carries TRBV28 and TRBJ2-1; unclear D gene. The germline gives CDR1 MDHEN, CDR2 SYDVKM. CDR3 length: 15 residues. In DNA, the CDR3 is TGTGCCAGCAATTTAGCTCAGAGCTCCTACAATGAGCAGTTCTTC. Translated: CASNLAQSSYNEQFF.

The chain carries TRBV6-1 and TRBJ1-3; TRBD1 might be the D (5 bases). This CDR3 region has 16 residues. Germline loops: CDR1 MNHNS, CDR2 SASEGT. V was trimmed by 7 bases and J by 0 bases, leaving 16 bases between them. DNA of the CDR3: TGTGCCAGCACCACCGGGGCATTCTACTCTGGAAACACCATATATTTT. Protein product: CASTTGAFYSGNTIYF.

The V and J genes are TRBV7-2 and TRBJ1-5, with D maybe TRBD1 (6 bases). V was trimmed by 0 bases and J by 7 bases, leaving 13 bases between them. The CDR3 loop spans 15 amino acids. Per germline, CDR1 SGHTA and CDR2 FQGNSA. The CDR3 protein is CASSLAGGRGQPQHF. The CDR3 DNA reads TGTGCCAGCAGCTTAGCTGGGGGGCGCGGGCAGCCCCAGCATTTT.

The chain employs TRBV27 and TRBJ1-5; 7 bases agree with TRBD1. The CDR3 has 16 residues. Germline V gene sequence: CDR1 MNHEY, CDR2 SMNVEV (reference sequence). After removal of 4 bases from V and 6 bases from J, the junction contained 12 bases not matched to a gene. The CDR3 DNA follows: TGTGCCAGCAGTTCTTCCAGGGGGGAAATCGGTCAGCCCCAGCATTTT. It encodes CASSSSRGEIGQPQHF.

The chain has TRBV20-1 and TRBJ2-5, with 8 bases aligning to TRBD2. This CDR3 contains 14 residues. Germline assignment: CDR1 DFQATT and CDR2 SNEGSKA (reference sequence). V lost 7 bases and J lost 2; bases outside the gene matches: 9. In DNA form, the CDR3 reads TGCAGTGGGTTGATAGCGGGATATCAAGAGACCCAGTACTTC. Translated, it gives CSGLIAGYQETQYF.

The V call is TRBV21-1, the J call TRBJ2-6; no DNA check was done on the table's D call, TRBD2. TRBV21-1 is a known pseudogene. This CDR3 contains 14 residues. CDR3 sequence: CASSALAGANVLTF. As DNA, the CDR3 is TGTGCCAGCAGCGCGCTAGCTGGGGCCAACGTCCTGACTTTC.

This clonotype turned up a few times. A much larger clonotype is one base distant, so this may be a read error. The rearrangement uses TRBV2 and TRBJ2-1; D is undetermined. In germline, CDR1 is SNHLY, CDR2 FYNNEI. The ends were cut back, 4 bases at V and 5 bases at J, with 6 bases in the middle. The CDR3 loop spans 12 amino acids. The CDR3 region is CASSVANNEQFF. Written as DNA, the CDR3 is TGTGCCAGCAGTGTAGCAAACAATGAGCAGTTCTTC.